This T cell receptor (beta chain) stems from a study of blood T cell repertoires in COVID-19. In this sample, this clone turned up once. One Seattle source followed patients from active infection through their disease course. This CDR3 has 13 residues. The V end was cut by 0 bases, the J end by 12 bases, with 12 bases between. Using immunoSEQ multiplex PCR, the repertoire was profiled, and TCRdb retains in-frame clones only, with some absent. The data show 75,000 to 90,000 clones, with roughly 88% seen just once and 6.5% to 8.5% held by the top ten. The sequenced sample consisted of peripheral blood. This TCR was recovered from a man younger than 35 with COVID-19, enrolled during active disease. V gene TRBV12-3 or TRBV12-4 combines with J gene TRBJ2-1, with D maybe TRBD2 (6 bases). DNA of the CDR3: TGTGCCAGCAGTTTAGCGAGGGACTTCAGGCAGTTCTTC. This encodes CASSLARDFRQFF.